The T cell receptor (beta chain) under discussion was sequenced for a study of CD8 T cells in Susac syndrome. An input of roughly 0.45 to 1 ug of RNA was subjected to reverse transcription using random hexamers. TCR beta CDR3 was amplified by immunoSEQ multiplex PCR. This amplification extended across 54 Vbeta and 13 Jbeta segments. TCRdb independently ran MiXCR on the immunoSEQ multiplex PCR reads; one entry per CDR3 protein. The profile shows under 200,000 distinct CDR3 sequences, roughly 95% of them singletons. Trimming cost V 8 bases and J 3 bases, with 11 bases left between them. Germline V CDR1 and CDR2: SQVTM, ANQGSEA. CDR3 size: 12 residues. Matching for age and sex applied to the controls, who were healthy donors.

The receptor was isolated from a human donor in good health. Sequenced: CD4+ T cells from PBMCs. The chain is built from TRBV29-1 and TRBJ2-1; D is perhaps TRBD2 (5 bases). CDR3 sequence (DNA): TGCAGCAAGGACTCCGGCTACAATGAGCAGTTCTTC. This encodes CSKDSGYNEQFF.